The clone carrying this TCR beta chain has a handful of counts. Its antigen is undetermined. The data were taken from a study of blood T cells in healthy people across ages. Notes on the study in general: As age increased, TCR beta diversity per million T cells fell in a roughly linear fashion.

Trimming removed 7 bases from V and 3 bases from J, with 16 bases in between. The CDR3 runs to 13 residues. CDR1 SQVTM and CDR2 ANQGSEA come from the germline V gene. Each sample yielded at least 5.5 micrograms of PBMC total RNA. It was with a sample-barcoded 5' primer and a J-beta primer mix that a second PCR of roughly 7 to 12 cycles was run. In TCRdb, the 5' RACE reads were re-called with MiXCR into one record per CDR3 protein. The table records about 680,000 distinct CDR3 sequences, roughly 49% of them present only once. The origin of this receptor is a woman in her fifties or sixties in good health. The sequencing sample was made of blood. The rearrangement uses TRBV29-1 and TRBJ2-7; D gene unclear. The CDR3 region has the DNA TGCAGCGCTTGTAAGGGTAGTGGCTACGAGCAGTACTTC. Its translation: CSACKGSGYEQYF.